Sequencing of this T cell receptor beta chain was carried out in a study of blood T cells in healthy people across ages. Isolation of PBMCs gave at least 6.5 million cells per sample. This clonotype has just a few counts. Looked up from germline, CDR1 is LGHNA and CDR2 is YSLEER. V trimming: 4 bases; J trimming: 0 bases; junction bases outside the gene matches: 7. This CDR3 is built from 17 residues. A J-beta primer mix and a sample-barcoded 5' primer were used in a second PCR of roughly 6 to 12 cycles. TCRdb reprocessed the 5' RACE reads via MiXCR and lists one record per CDR3 protein. The sample shows around 1,100,000 distinct CDR3 sequences, more than 30% of them seen only once.

J is TRBJ1-4 and V is TRBV4-3; 8 bases line up with TRBD1. The sequenced material came from blood. The receptor comes from a man between 18 and 35 years old in good health. The CDR3 bases are TGCGCCAGCAGCCCCGGGACAGGAAGGGCAACTAATGAAAAACTGTTTTTT. Encoded protein: CASSPGTGRATNEKLFF.